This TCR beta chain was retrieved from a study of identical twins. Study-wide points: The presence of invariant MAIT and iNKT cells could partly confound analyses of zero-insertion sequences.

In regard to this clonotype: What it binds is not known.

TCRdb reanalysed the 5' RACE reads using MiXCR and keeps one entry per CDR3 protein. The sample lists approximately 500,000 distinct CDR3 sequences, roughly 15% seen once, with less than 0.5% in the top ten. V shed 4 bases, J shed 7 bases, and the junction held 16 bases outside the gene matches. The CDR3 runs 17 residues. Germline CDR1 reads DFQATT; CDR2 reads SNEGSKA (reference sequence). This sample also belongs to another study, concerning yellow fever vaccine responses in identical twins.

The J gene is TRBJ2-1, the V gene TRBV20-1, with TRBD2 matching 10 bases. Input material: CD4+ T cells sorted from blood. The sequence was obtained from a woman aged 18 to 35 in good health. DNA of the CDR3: TGCAGTGCTAAATTTTCGAGCGGGGGGGCCAGTAGGAATGAGCAGTTCTTC. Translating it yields CSAKFSSGGASRNEQFF.